The entry that follows covers one T cell receptor (beta chain) sequence. The data stem from a study of blood T cell repertoires in COVID-19. Study context: Italy, Spain and the United States were the sources of the convalescent and acute COVID-19 samples.

Participants, about 18 to 90 years old, spanned 24 US areas. Cohort assignment relied on participant-reported clinical history. Donors in Cohort 3 who had recovered were those with two negative PCRs, healthcare professional clearance, or resolution of their symptoms. Assay: immunoSEQ multiplex PCR; the TCRdb copy retains only in-frame clones and omits some. The repertoire holds about 130,000 clones, just under 85% seen once, with under 9.5% in the top ten. The source material was PBMCs or T cells enriched from blood (not recorded which). The TCR comes from a man aged 50 or older who had recovered from COVID-19.

CDR3 coding DNA: TGTGCCAGTAGTCCCCAGCGGGGAGATACGCAGTATTTT. Residues: CASSPQRGDTQYF. This chain links TRBV19 with TRBJ2-3; 7 bases match TRBD2. The CDR3 spans 13 residues. CDR1 and CDR2 (germline): LNHDA, SQIVND (reference sequence). Trimming removed 5 bases from V and 5 bases from J; junction bases left unmatched: 4. The full variable domain, with the rest looked up from reference TRBV19 and TRBJ2-3, is DGGITQSPKYLFRKEGQNVTLSCEQNLNHDAMYWYRQDPGQGLRLIYYSQIVNDFQKGDIAEGYSVSREKKESFPLTVTSAQKNPTAFYLCASSPQRGDTQYFGPGTRLTVL.